The next 21 T cell receptor beta chains were all read from a single sample in a study of tissue T cells after allogeneic stem cell transplantation. Assay used: immunoSEQ multiplex PCR; TCRdb lists only in-frame clones, some missing. There are around 7,300 clones in the sample; about 50% occur only once, and 3.5% to 4% lies in the top ten. Time point denoted: mouse harvest day 7 after allogeneic transplant. The graft held 10^6 splenic CD5+ T cells and 10^7 T-cell-depleted bone marrow cells. The source material was gut tissue. The receptors shown here come from a female BALB/c mouse given C57BL/6 T cells with graft-versus-host disease after an allogeneic hematopoietic cell transplant.

This clone was found a few times. Gene labels here are mouse ones. The CDR3 sequence: CSSSRDWGGDTQYF. CDR3 DNA (partial): TGCTCCAGCAGCCGGGACTGGGGGGGAGACACCCAGTAC. The chain couples TRBV23 to TRBJ2-5; TRBD2 is the table's D call and was not checked against the DNA. The read is 1 residue too short to cover the CDR3 end, so that end is filled in from the germline J gene. The CDR3 is 14 residues long. CDR1 KGHTA and CDR2 FQNQQP come from the germline V gene.

Regarding this clone: Gene names and germline refer to mouse. The read ends 1 residue shy of where the CDR3 ends; the end is completed using the germline J gene. The chain recombines TRBV26 with TRBJ1-1, with 8 nucleotides matching TRBD1. Germline V gives CDR1 KGHPV, CDR2 FQNQEV (reference sequence). The CDR3 extends over 13 amino acids. V gave up 6 bases and J gave up 3 bases; unmatched junction bases: 3. This CDR3 reads CASSHRGDTEVFF. The sequenced part of the CDR3 DNA is TGTGCCAGCAGCCACAGGGGGGACACAGAAGTCTTC. The full variable domain, its missing parts supplied by reference TRBV26 and TRBJ1-1, is NSKVIQTPRYLVKGQGQKAKMRCIPEKGHPVVFWYQQNKNNEFKFLINFQNQEVLQQIDMTEKRFSAECPSNSPCSLEIQSSEAGDSALYLCASSHRGDTEVFFGKGTRLTVV.

This clone appeared a few times. Any gene name here is a mouse gene name. The missing CDR3 end, 1 residue past where the read stops, is filled in from the germline J gene. The genes are TRBV26 and TRBJ1-5, with D unclear. V was cut by 0 bases and J by 7 bases, with 4 bases left in between. CDR3 length: 12 amino acids. Per the germline V gene, CDR1 is KGHPV and CDR2 is FQNQEV (reference sequence). The DNA read from the CDR3 is TGTGCCAGCAGTCTGTCGCAGCAGGCTCCGCTT. Translating it yields CASSLSQQAPL. In full, the CDR3 is CASSLSQQAPLF. The full variable domain, completed using reference TRBV26 and TRBJ1-5, is NSKVIQTPRYLVKGQGQKAKMRCIPEKGHPVVFWYQQNKNNEFKFLINFQNQEVLQQIDMTEKRFSAECPSNSPCSLEIQSSEAGDSALYLCASSLSQQAPLFGEGTRLSVL.

This clone was counted a few times. The genes are named according to mouse. The CDR3 is cut off 1 residue early in the read; its end comes from the germline J gene. The rearrangement links TRBV26 to TRBJ2-3, with D possibly TRBD1 on 5 matching bases. This CDR3 has 14 amino acids. Germline V gives CDR1 KGHPV, CDR2 FQNQEV (reference sequence). The V end was cut by 6 bases, the J end by 0 bases, with 10 bases between. CDR3 protein: CASSRQNSAETLYF. The sequenced part of the CDR3 DNA is TGTGCCAGCAGCCGACAGAATAGTGCAGAAACGCTGTAT.

Relative to its sample, this clone is large. Gene names refer to mouse genes. Sequencing ends 1 residue short of the CDR3 end; the germline J gene provides the rest. Different DNA sequences within this sample yield the same CDR3. V usage is TRBV26 and J usage is TRBJ1-3, with a tentative D call TRBD1 (5 bases). The V gene lost 2 bases and the J gene lost 0 bases, with 5 bases spanning the gap. This CDR3 has 14 residues. Germline V gives CDR1 KGHPV, CDR2 FQNQEV (reference sequence). Incomplete CDR3 DNA: TGTGCCAGCAGTCTGGACAGTTCTGGAAATACGCTCTAT. Translation gives CASSLDSSGNTLY. In full, the CDR3 reads CASSLDSSGNTLYF.

This clone was counted a single time. Genes and germline are mouse. The read ends 1 residue before the CDR3 terminus; that terminus is restored from the germline J gene. J is TRBJ2-5 and V is TRBV12-1, with 11 bases aligning to TRBD2. The CDR3 is made up of 15 amino acids. V lost 1 base, J lost 3 bases, and 2 bases stayed unmatched. Per the germline V gene, CDR1 is SGHSN and CDR2 is HYEKVE. The CDR3 bases that were read are TGTGCCAGCTCTCTTGGACTGGGGGGTCAAGACACCCAGTAC. Amino acid sequence: CASSLGLGGQDTQY. The entire CDR3 protein is CASSLGLGGQDTQYF.

This clone was counted between two and nine times. Genes here carry mouse names. The read finishes 1 residue shy of the CDR3 end, and the germline J gene is used to complete it. The genes are TRBV23 and TRBJ1-5; TRBD1 is taken as the D call from the table, unchecked against the DNA. The germline CDR1 and CDR2 sequences are KGHTA and FQNQQP. This CDR3 is built from 14 residues. CDR3 bases read: TGCTCCAGCGTCAGGGACATTAACAACCAGGCTCCGCTT. Protein sequence: CSSVRDINNQAPL. The full-length CDR3 reads as CSSVRDINNQAPLF.

Concerning this clone itself: All gene names here are mouse names. The CDR3 goes on 1 residue after the read ends, and that part is filled in from the germline J gene. V is TRBV13-3 and J is TRBJ2-4; 12 nucleotides match TRBD2. The CDR3 length is 17 residues. With 1 base clipped from V and 3 bases from J, the junction kept 6 bases outside the gene matches. Germline V gene lookup returns CDR1 NNHDY and CDR2 SYVADS. CDR3 amino acids: CASSDPDWGGRQNTLYF. Partial CDR3 DNA: TGTGCCAGCAGTGATCCGGACTGGGGGGGGCGCCAAAACACCTTGTAC.

This clone was seen more than once but under ten times. Gene names follow the mouse nomenclature. The read is 1 residue too short to cover the CDR3 end, so that end is filled in from the germline J gene. V and J are TRBV23 and TRBJ2-4; the tabulated D call, TRBD2, remains unverified against the DNA. This CDR3 comprises 14 residues. CDR1 and CDR2 (germline): KGHTA, FQNQQP. Partial CDR3 DNA: TGCTCCAGCAGTCAACTGGCTAGTCAAAACACCTTGTAC. Protein: CSSSQLASQNTLY. In full, the CDR3 is CSSSQLASQNTLYF. The entire variable domain, with the rest obtained from reference TRBV23 and TRBJ2-4, is as follows: DAAVTQKPRYLIKMKGQEAEMKCIPEKGHTAVFWYQQKQSKELKFLIYFQNQQPLDQIDMVKERFSAVCPSSSLCSLGIRTCEAEDSALYLCSSSQLASQNTLYFGAGTRLSVL.

This clone was detected only once. Gene names and germline match the mouse. The read terminates 1 residue before the CDR3 end, so the remaining end is supplied by the germline J gene. The V call is TRBV26, the J call TRBJ2-3; D ambiguous. The CDR3 consists of 14 residues. V lost 6 bases and J 0 bases, leaving 10 bases between the germline ends. Germline lookup yields CDR1 KGHPV and CDR2 FQNQEV (reference sequence). The CDR3 DNA, read in part, is TGTGCCAGCAGGCTGACAACTAGTGCAGAAACGCTGTAT. Amino acids: CASRLTTSAETLY. The whole CDR3 is CASRLTTSAETLYF. The entire variable domain, with the rest obtained from reference TRBV26 and TRBJ2-3, is as follows: NSKVIQTPRYLVKGQGQKAKMRCIPEKGHPVVFWYQQNKNNEFKFLINFQNQEVLQQIDMTEKRFSAECPSNSPCSLEIQSSEAGDSALYLCASRLTTSAETLYFGSGTRLTVL.

About this clone: The genes and germline here are from mouse. The read terminates 1 residue ahead of where the CDR3 ends, so the germline J gene completes it. The chain carries TRBV19 and TRBJ1-3; 9 positions agree with TRBD1. Germline CDR1 is FNHDT and CDR2 is SITEND (reference sequence). Losses at the gene ends were 5 bases for V and 8 bases for J; bases not matched to a gene: 2. The CDR3 is made up of 12 amino acids. CDR3 residues: CASRDRGDTLYF. The DNA read from the CDR3 is TGTGCCAGCAGGGACAGGGGCGATACGCTCTAT.

This clone rates as medium-sized. Gene names follow the mouse nomenclature. With the read ending 1 residue before the CDR3 end, the germline J gene is used to fill in that end. The rearrangement links TRBV29 to TRBJ2-7, with D perhaps matching TRBD1 (6 bases). Germline V gene sequence: CDR1 MSHET, CDR2 SYDVDS. The CDR3 has 12 residues. V was trimmed by 4 bases and J by 4 bases, leaving 8 bases between them. The covered CDR3 bases are TGTGCTAGCAGTTCGACAGGTTATGAACAGTAC. Protein: CASSSTGYEQY. The whole CDR3 sequence reads CASSSTGYEQYF. The full variable domain, completed using reference TRBV29 and TRBJ2-7, is DMKVTQMPRYLIKRMGENVLLECGQDMSHETMYWYRQDPGLGLQLIYISYDVDSNSEGDIPKGYRVSRKKREHFSLILDSAKTNQTSVYFCASSSTGYEQYFGPGTRLTVL.

Concerning this clone: Each gene name is a mouse one. The CDR3 end lies 1 residue beyond the end of the read and is filled in from the germline J gene. V gene TRBV12-2 combines with J gene TRBJ1-1; the D gene is possibly TRBD1 (6 bases). Between the trimmed V and J ends, which lost 0 bases and 0 bases, there was a span of 7 bases. Germline CDR1 and CDR2: SGHLS and HYDKME. The CDR3 consists of 14 residues. CDR3 region: CASSLGGPNTEVFF. The CDR3 bases that were read are TGTGCCAGCTCTCTCGGGGGGCCAAACACAGAAGTCTTC.

This clone was counted once. Here the gene names and germline are mouse. The CDR3 DNA, read in part, is TGTGCCAGCAGCCCGACTGGGGGGAGAGAAACGCTGTAT. Protein sequence: CASSPTGGRETLY. From start to end, the CDR3 is CASSPTGGRETLYF. The genes are TRBV5 and TRBJ2-3, with 10 bases matching TRBD2. Sequencing ends 1 residue short of the CDR3 end; the germline J gene provides the rest. J gave up 5 bases and V 4 bases, and 3 bases lay outside the gene matches. Germline assignment: CDR1 LGHNA and CDR2 YNLKQL (reference sequence). The CDR3 runs 14 residues.

On this clone itself: The genes are named according to mouse. The read finishes 1 residue shy of the CDR3 end, and the germline J gene is used to complete it. The chain links TRBV26 to TRBJ2-7; D unclear. The CDR3 loop spans 11 amino acids. Germline loops: CDR1 KGHPV, CDR2 FQNQEV (reference sequence). The V and J ends lost 0 bases and 6 bases respectively, with 3 bases between them. The CDR3 sequence: CASSLSFEQYF. The part of the CDR3 DNA that was read is TGTGCCAGCAGTCTGTCGTTTGAACAGTAC.

Note on this clone: Gene names and germline refer to mouse. The read comes to an end 1 residue before the CDR3 does, leaving the germline J gene to fill in the end. The V call is TRBV26, the J call TRBJ2-4, with unresolved D. CDR3 size: 13 residues. Germline-derived CDR1 and CDR2 are KGHPV and FQNQEV (reference sequence). The ends were cut back, 4 bases at V and 0 bases at J, with 5 bases in the middle. CDR3 DNA (partial): TGTGCCAGCAGTCACCCTAGTCAAAACACCTTGTAC. It codes for CASSHPSQNTLY. The full CDR3 sequence reads CASSHPSQNTLYF. The entire variable domain, with the rest obtained from reference TRBV26 and TRBJ2-4, is as follows: NSKVIQTPRYLVKGQGQKAKMRCIPEKGHPVVFWYQQNKNNEFKFLINFQNQEVLQQIDMTEKRFSAECPSNSPCSLEIQSSEAGDSALYLCASSHPSQNTLYFGAGTRLSVL.

In the case of this clone: The gene names here belong to mouse. The read gets to within 1 residue of the CDR3 end, and the germline J gene fills in the rest. The rearrangement links TRBV3 to TRBJ2-2; possibly TRBD1 for D (5 bases). Germline CDR1 reads SNHLY; CDR2 reads FYNGKV (reference sequence). Trimming pared 5 bases from V and 0 bases from J, leaving 7 bases between. CDR3 length: 14 residues. CDR3 DNA, as far as it was read: TGTGCCAGCAGCCTCAGGGCAAACACCGGGCAGCTCTAC. It codes for CASSLRANTGQLY. The whole CDR3 protein is CASSLRANTGQLYF.

Comments on this clone: Mouse gene names apply. The read terminates 1 residue before the CDR3 end, so the remaining end is supplied by the germline J gene. The rearrangement joins TRBV15 to TRBJ2-5; D not certain. Trimming pared 3 bases from V and 4 bases from J, leaving 2 bases between. The CDR3 contains 11 residues. The V gene's germline CDR1 is SGHND and CDR2 FRSKSL. The sequenced part of the CDR3 DNA is TGTGCCAGCAGTTTTGAAGACACCCAGTAC. Protein: CASSFEDTQY. The whole CDR3 is CASSFEDTQYF.

With respect to this clone: Gene names are mouse gene names. With the read ending 1 residue before the CDR3 end, the germline J gene is used to fill in that end. The rearrangement joins TRBV3 to TRBJ2-1; D is undetermined. This CDR3 has 13 amino acids. V lost 5 bases, J lost 7 bases, and 12 bases lay in between. Germline CDR1 reads SNHLY; CDR2 reads FYNGKV (reference sequence). The CDR3 DNA, read in part, is TGTGCCAGCAGCCCCAGCGGGAAGGCTGAGCAGTTC. It is translated as CASSPSGKAEQF. The complete CDR3 reads CASSPSGKAEQFF.

As concerns this clone: The germline and genes are mouse ones. The read halts 1 residue ahead of the CDR3 end, with the missing end drawn from the germline J gene. The J gene is TRBJ2-1, the V gene TRBV26; D is undetermined. V shed 4 bases and J shed 5 bases, with 3 bases lying between them. The CDR3 totals 11 residues. Germline V gene lookup returns CDR1 KGHPV and CDR2 FQNQEV (reference sequence). CDR3 bases read: TGTGCCAGCAGTCGACATGCTGAGCAGTTC. It translates to CASSRHAEQF. The complete CDR3 reads CASSRHAEQFF.

As to this clone: The genes are named according to mouse. The read ends 1 residue shy of where the CDR3 ends; the end is completed using the germline J gene. This chain links TRBV16 with TRBJ2-5; weak D call: TRBD1 (6 bases). Trimming shortened V by 0 bases and J by 1 base, and 11 bases separated the two germline ends. This CDR3 region has 16 residues. The germline CDR1 and CDR2 sequences are SGHSA and FRNQAP. CDR3 sequence: CASSLDRGGDQDTQYF. The CDR3 DNA, read in part, is TGTGCAAGCAGCTTAGACAGGGGAGGGGACCAAGACACCCAGTAC.